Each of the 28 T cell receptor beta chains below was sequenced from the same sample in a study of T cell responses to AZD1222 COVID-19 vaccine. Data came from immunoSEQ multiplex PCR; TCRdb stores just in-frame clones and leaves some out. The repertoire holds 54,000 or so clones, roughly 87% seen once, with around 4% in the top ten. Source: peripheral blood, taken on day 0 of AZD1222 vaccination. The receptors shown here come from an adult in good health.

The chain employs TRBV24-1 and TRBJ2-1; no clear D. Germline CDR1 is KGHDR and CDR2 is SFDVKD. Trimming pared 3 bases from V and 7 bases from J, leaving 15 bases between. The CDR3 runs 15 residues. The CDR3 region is CATSDEVDGVNEQFF. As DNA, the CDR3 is TGTGCCACCAGTGATGAGGTTGATGGGGTAAATGAGCAGTTCTTC.

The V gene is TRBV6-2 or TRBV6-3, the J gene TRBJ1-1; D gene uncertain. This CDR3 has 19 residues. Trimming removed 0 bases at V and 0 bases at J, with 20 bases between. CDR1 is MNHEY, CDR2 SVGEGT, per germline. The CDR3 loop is CASSYSTMHTSTMNTEAFF. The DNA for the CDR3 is TGTGCCAGCAGTTACTCGACAATGCACACTAGTACTATGAACACTGAAGCTTTCTTT.

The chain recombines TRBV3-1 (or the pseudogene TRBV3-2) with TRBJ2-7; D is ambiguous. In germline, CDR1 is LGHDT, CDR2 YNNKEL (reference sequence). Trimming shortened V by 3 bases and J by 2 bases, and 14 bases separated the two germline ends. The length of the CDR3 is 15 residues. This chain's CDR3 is CASSQFGRSTYEQYF. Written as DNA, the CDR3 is TGTGCCAGCAGCCAGTTCGGCAGGTCCACCTACGAGCAGTACTTC.

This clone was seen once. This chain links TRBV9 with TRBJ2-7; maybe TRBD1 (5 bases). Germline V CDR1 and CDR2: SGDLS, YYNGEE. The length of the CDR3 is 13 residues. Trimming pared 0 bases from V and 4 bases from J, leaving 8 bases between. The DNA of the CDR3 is TGTGCCAGCAGCGTAGATCAGGGATACGAGCAGTACTTC. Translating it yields CASSVDQGYEQYF.

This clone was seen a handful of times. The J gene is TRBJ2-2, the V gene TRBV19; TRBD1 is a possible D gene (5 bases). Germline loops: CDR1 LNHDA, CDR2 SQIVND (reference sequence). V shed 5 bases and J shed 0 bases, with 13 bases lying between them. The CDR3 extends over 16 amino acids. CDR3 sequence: CASSATGIANTGELFF. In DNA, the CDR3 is TGTGCCAGTAGTGCCACAGGAATCGCGAACACCGGGGAGCTGTTTTTT.

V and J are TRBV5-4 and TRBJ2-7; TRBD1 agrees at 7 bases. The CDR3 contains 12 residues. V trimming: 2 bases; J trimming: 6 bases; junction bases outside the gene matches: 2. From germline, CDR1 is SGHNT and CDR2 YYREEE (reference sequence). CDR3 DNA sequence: TGTGCCAGCAGCTTTACAGGGGTCGAGCAGTACTTC. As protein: CASSFTGVEQYF.

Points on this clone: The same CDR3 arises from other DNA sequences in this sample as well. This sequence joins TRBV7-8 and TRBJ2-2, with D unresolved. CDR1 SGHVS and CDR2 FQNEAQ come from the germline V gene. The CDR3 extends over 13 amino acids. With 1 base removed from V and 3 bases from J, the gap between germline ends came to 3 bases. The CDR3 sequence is CASSLVDTGELFF. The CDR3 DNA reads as TGTGCCAGCAGCTTAGTAGACACCGGGGAGCTGTTTTTT.

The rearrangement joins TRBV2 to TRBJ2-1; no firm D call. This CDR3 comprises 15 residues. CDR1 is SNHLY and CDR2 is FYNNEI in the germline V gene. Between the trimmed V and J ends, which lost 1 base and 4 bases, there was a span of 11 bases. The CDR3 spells CASSEEVAGYNEQFF. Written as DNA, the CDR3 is TGTGCCAGCAGTGAAGAGGTCGCCGGGTACAATGAGCAGTTCTTC.

For the CDR3, the DNA is TGTGCCAGCAGCTTAGCTTCTTTCGACAATGAGCAGTTCTTC. This codes for CASSLASFDNEQFF. The genes are TRBV7-9 and TRBJ2-1; D is uncertain. CDR1 is SEHNR, CDR2 FQNEAQ, per germline (reference sequence). The CDR3 length is 14 residues. V was pared by 0 bases and J by 5 bases, with 8 bases between.

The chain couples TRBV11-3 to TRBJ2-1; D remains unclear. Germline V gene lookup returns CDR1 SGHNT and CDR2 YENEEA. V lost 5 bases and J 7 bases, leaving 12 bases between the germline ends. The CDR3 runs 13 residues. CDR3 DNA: TGTGCCAGCAGCACCAATCCTGCGAATGAGCAGTTCTTC. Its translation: CASSTNPANEQFF.

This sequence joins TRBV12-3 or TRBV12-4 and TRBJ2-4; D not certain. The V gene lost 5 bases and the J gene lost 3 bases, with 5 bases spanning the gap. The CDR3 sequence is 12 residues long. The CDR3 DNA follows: TGTGCCAGCAGTACCAGCAAAAACATTCAGTACTTC. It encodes CASSTSKNIQYF.

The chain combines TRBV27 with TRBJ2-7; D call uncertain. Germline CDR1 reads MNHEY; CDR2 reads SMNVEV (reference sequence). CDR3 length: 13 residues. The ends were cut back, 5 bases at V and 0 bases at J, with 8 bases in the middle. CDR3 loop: CASSARASYEQYF. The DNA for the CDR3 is TGTGCCAGCAGTGCCCGGGCCTCCTACGAGCAGTACTTC.

In nucleotides, the CDR3 is TGTGCCAGCAGCCTCTTACAGTTCAGGGTCAAGAACACTGAAGCTTTCTTT. This gives the protein CASSLLQFRVKNTEAFF. The chain is built from TRBV7-9 and TRBJ1-1; D may be TRBD1 (5 bases). V lost 5 bases to trimming and J lost 1 base, with 20 bases between them. The germline gives CDR1 SEHNR, CDR2 FQNEAQ (reference sequence). The CDR3 is 17 amino acids.

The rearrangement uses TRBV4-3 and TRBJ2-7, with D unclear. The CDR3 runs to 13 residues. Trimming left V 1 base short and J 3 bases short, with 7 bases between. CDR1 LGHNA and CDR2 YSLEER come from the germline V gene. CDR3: CASSQGPGYEQYF. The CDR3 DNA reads TGCGCCAGCAGCCAAGGACCGGGCTACGAGCAGTACTTC.

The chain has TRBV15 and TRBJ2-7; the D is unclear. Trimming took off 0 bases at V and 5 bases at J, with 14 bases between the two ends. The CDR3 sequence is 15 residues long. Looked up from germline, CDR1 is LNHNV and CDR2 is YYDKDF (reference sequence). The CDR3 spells CATSRDQGRSDEQYF. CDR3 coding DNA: TGTGCCACCAGCAGAGATCAAGGGCGGAGTGACGAGCAGTACTTC.

The CDR3 here is CASSTGSSGNTIYF. For the CDR3, the DNA is TGTGCCAGCAGCACAGGGAGCTCTGGAAACACCATATATTTT. The chain uses TRBV9 and TRBJ1-3; the D gene is possibly TRBD1 (6 bases). The CDR3 has 14 amino acids. Germline V CDR1 and CDR2: SGDLS, YYNGEE. V dropped 4 bases and J dropped 0 bases, with 8 bases sitting between them. Combining the CDR3 with reference TRBV9 and TRBJ1-3 gives the whole variable domain DSGVTQTPKHLITATGQRVTLRCSPRSGDLSVYWYQQSLDQGLQFLIQYYNGEERAKGNILERFSAQQFPDLHSELNLSSLELGDSALYFCASSTGSSGNTIYFGEGSWLTVV.

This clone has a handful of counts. The DNA for the CDR3 is TGTGCCAGCAAGGGAGGGTTGAACACTGAAGCTTTCTTT. As protein: CASKGGLNTEAFF. This sequence joins TRBV2 and TRBJ1-1; D call uncertain. CDR1 and CDR2 (germline): SNHLY, FYNNEI. The CDR3 sequence is 13 residues long. Trimming removed 7 bases at V and 0 bases at J, with 9 bases between.

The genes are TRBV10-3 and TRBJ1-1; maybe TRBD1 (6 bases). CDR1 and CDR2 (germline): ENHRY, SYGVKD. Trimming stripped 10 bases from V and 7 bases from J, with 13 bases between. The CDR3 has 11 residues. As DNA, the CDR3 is TGTGCCACGGGGGCTTCGGGTGAAGCTTTCTTT. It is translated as CATGASGEAFF.

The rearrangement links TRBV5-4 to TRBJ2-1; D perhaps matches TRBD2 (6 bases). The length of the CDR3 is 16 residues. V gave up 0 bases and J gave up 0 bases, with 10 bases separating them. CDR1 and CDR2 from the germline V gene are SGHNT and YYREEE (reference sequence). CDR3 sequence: CASSLGSGASYNEQFF. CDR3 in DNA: TGTGCCAGCAGCTTGGGTAGCGGCGCCTCCTACAATGAGCAGTTCTTC.

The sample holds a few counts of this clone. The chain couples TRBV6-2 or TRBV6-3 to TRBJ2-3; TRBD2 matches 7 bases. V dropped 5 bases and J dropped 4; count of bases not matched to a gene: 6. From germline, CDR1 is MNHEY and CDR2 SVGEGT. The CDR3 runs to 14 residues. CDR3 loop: CASSASGEADTQYF. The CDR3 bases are TGTGCCAGCAGTGCCAGCGGGGAAGCAGATACGCAGTATTTT.

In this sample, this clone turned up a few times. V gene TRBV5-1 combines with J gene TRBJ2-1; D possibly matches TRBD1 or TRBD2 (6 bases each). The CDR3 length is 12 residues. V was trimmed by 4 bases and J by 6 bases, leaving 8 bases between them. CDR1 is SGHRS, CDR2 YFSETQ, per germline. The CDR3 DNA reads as TGCGCCAGCAGCGGGGGGCTCAATGAGCAGTTCTTC. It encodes CASSGGLNEQFF.

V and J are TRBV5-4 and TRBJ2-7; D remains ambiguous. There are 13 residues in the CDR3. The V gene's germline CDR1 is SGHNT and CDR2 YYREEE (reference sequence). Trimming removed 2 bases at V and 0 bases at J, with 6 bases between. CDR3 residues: CASSLSNSYEQYF. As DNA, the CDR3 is TGTGCCAGCAGCTTAAGTAACTCCTACGAGCAGTACTTC.

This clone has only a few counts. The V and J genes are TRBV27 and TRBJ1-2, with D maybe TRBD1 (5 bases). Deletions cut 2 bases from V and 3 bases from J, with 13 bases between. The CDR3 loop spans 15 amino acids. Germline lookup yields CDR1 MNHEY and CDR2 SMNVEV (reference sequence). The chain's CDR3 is CASSLGAGLDYGYTF. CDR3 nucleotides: TGTGCCAGCAGTTTAGGGGCAGGGCTGGACTATGGCTACACCTTC.

CDR3 nucleotide sequence: TGTGCCAGCAGTTCATGGGACAGGGGAAACACCGGGGAGCTGTTTTTT. Amino acid sequence: CASSSWDRGNTGELFF. The chain employs TRBV6-5 and TRBJ2-2; the match to TRBD1 covers 10 bases. Looked up from germline, CDR1 is MNHEY and CDR2 is SVGAGI. The V gene end was trimmed by 4 bases and the J gene end by 2 bases; junction bases not matched to a gene: 4. This CDR3 is 16 amino acids long.

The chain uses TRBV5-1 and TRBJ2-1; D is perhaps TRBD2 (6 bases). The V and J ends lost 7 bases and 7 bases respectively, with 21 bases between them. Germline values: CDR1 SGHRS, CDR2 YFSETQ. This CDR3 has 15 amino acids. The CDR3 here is CASRPGGAGANEQFF. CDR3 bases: TGCGCCAGCCGACCTGGCGGAGCGGGCGCTAATGAGCAGTTCTTC.

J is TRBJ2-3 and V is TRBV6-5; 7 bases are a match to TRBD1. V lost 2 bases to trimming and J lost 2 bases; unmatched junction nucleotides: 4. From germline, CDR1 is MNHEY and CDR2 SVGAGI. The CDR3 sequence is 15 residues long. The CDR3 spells CASSYDRVDTDTQYF. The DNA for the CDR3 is TGTGCCAGCAGTTACGACAGGGTTGACACAGATACGCAGTATTTT.

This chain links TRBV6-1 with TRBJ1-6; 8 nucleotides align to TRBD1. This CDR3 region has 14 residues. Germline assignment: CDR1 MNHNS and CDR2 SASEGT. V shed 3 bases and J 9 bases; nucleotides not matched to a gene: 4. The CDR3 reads CASSDGQGSSPLHF. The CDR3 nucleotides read TGTGCCAGCAGTGACGGACAGGGAAGTTCACCCCTCCACTTT.

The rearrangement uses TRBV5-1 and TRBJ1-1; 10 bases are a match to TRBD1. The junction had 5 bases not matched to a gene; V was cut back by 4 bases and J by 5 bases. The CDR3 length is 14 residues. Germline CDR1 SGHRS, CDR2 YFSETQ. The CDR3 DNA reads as TGCGCCAGCAGCCAAGGACAGGGGGATACTGAAGCTTTCTTT. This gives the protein CASSQGQGDTEAFF.